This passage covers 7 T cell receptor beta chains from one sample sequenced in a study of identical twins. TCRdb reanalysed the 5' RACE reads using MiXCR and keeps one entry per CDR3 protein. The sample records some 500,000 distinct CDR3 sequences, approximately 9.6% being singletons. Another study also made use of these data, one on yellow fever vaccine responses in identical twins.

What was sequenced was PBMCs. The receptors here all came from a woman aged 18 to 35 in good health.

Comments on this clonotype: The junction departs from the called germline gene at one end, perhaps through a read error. CDR3 loop: CDSSRKNTGELFF. The CDR3 nucleotides are TGTGACAGTTCCAGGAAGAACACCGGGGAGCTGTTTTTT. The rearrangement uses TRBV19 and TRBJ2-2; D remains ambiguous. Germline CDR1 and CDR2: LNHDA and SQIVND (reference sequence). This CDR3 has 13 residues.

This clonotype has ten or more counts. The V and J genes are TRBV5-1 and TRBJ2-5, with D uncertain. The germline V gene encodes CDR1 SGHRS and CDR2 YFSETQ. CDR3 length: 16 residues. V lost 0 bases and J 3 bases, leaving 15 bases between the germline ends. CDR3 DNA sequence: TGCGCCAGCAGCTTGGACGCCTCCGGGTTGGAAGAGACCCAGTACTTC. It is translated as CASSLDASGLEETQYF.

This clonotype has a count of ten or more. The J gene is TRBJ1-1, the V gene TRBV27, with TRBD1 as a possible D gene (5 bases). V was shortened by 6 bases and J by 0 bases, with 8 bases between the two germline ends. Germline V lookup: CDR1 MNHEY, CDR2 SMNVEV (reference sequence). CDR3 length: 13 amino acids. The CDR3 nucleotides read TGTGCCAGCAGACGGGGGATGAACACTGAAGCTTTCTTT. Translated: CASRRGMNTEAFF.

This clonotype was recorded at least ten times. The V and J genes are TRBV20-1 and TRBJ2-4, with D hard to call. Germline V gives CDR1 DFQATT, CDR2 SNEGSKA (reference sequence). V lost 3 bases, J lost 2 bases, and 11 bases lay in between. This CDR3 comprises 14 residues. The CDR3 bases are TGCAGTGCTAGTCCCGACTGGCCCAAAAACATTCAGTACTTC. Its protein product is CSASPDWPKNIQYF.

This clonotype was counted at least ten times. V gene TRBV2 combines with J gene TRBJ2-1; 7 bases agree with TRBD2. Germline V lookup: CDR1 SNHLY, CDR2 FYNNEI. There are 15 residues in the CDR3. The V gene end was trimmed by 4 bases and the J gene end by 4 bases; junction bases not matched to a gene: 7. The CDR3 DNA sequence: TGTGCCAGCAGTGTAACTAGCGACTTATACAATGAGCAGTTCTTC. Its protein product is CASSVTSDLYNEQFF.

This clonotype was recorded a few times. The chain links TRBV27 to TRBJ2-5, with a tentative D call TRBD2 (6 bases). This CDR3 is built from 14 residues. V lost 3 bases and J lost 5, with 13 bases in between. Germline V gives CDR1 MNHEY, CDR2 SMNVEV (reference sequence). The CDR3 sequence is CASSLAEGWETQYF. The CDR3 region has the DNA TGTGCCAGCAGTTTGGCGGAGGGGTGGGAGACCCAGTACTTC.

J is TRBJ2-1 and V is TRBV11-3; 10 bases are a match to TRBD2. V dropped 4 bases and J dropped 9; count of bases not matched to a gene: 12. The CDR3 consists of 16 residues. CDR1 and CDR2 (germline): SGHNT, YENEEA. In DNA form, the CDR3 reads TGTGCCAGCAGCTCACCCACGGTAGCGGGGGGATCTGAGCAGTTCTTC. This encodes CASSSPTVAGGSEQFF.